The source of this T cell receptor beta chain is a study of radiotherapy plus CTLA-4 blockade in lung cancer (dated by TCRdb to 2016 to 2019). At the level of the whole study: Among enrolled patients, approximately 17% had an objective response and about 30% reached disease control.

The receptor library was made with the immunoSEQ multiplex PCR assay. Sourced from immuneACCESS, this table was stored by TCRdb with only in-frame sequences that have V and J called. A share of the clones is absent; for the studies checked, an unresolved V gene accounts for under half, and the remainder has no known explanation. This sample gives 90,000 to 100,000 clones in total; 60% to 75% of them show up just once. About 3% of the sample is held by the ten biggest clonotypes. Notes on this clone: The specificity of this receptor is unknown. Base qualities are not provided; no much larger clone lies one nucleotide away.

Points the paper makes about the study in general: After treatment with radiotherapy and ipilimumab, TCR clones that came from tumors expanded in the peripheral blood. The strongest predictors of response, as reported, were early dynamic changes in blood T cell clones along with a rise in serum interferon-beta after radiation.

Focal radiation therapy combined with CTLA-4 blockade (ipilimumab) was tested in patients with chemo-refractory metastatic non-small-cell lung cancer. This receptor was obtained from a human donor with non-small cell lung cancer who had a partial response to radiotherapy plus ipilimumab. Some clones in this sample may be carry-over from other donors' samples. Sample: peripheral blood, taken from a patient treated with radiotherapy plus ipilimumab.

The CDR3 region has the sequence CATSRDFQDYEQYF. In nucleotide form, the sequence is TGTGCCACCAGCAGAGATTTTCAGGACTACGAGCAGTACTTC. The chain links TRBV15 with TRBJ2-7; the D gene identity is not certain. From the cysteine up to the phenylalanine, the CDR3 has a length of 14 residues. The DNA shown is the 42-base CDR3, in frame from base 1. CDR1 and CDR2, per the germline V gene (reference sequence), are LNHNV and YYDKDF. V and J lose 0 bases and 3 bases, and a span of 9 bases separates them. With all but the CDR3 taken from the reference TRBV15 and TRBJ2-7 genes, the full variable domain is: DAMVIQNPRYQVTQFGKPVTLSCSQTLNHNVMYWYQQKSSQAPKLLFHYYDKDFNNEADTPDNFQSRRPNTSFCFLDIRSPGLGDTAMYLCATSRDFQDYEQYFGPGTRLTVT.